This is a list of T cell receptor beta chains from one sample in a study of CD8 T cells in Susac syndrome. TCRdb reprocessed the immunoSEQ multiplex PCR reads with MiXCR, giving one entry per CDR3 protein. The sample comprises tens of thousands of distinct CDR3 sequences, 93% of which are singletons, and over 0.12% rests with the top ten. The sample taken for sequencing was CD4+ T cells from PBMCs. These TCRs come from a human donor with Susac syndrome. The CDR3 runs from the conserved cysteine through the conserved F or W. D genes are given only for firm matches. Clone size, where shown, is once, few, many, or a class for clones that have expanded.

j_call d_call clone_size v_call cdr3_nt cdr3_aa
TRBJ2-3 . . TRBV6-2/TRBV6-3 TGTGCCAGCAGTCGACCCCCTGGCGGTAACACAGATACGCAGTATTTT CASSRPPGGNTDTQYF
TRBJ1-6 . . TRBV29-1 TGCAGCGTTTCCGACAGATATAATTCACCCCTCCACTTT CSVSDRYNSPLHF
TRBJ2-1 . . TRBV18 TGTGCCAGCTCACCACCGGTAAGGGGCTCCCACAATGAGCAGTTCTTC CASSPPVRGSHNEQFF
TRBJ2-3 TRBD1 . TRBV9 TGTGCCAGCAGCGTAGGAAGGGGGCGTCTTCCTAGCACAGATACGCAGTATTTT CASSVGRGRLPSTDTQYF
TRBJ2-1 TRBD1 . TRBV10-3 TGTGCCATCAGTGAGATTGAGACAGGGACCTACAATGAGCAGTTCTTC CAISEIETGTYNEQFF
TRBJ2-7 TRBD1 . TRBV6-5 TGTGCCAGCAGCTCCGGGACAGGACTCTACGAGCAGTACTTC CASSSGTGLYEQYF
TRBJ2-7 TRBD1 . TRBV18 TGTGCCAGCTCACCGGAGGGACAGGGCGAGCAGTACTTC CASSPEGQGEQYF
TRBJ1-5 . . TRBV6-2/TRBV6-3 TGTGCCAGCAGTCCAGGGGACGGAAACAATCAGCCCCAGCATTTT CASSPGDGNNQPQHF
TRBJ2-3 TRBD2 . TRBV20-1 TGCAGTGCCTCTTCTAGCGGATACACAGATACGCAGTATTTT CSASSSGYTDTQYF
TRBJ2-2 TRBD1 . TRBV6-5 TGTGCCAGCAGCAGACAGGGGTACACCGGGGAGCTGTTTTTT CASSRQGYTGELFF
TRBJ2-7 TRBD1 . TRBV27 TGTGCCAGCAGTTTATCACTGAGGACAGGGGCCGTCTACGAGCAGTACTTC CASSLSLRTGAVYEQYF
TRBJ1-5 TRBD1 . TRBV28 TGTGCCAGCAGTTTACCTCCCCGACAGGGTGGCAATCAGCCCCAGCATTTT CASSLPPRQGGNQPQHF
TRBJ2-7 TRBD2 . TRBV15 TGTGCCACCAGCGCTAGGGAGGGGCCGTACGAGCAGTACTTC CATSAREGPYEQYF
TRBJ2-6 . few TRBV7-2 TGTGCCAGCAGGGGGTATTCTGGGGCCAACGTCCTGACTTTC CASRGYSGANVLTF
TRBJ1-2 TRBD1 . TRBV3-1 TGTGCCAGCAGCCATATGGACAGGGGGCACTATGGCTACACCTTC CASSHMDRGHYGYTF
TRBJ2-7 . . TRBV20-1 TGCAGTGCTAGTTTCAGCTCCTACGAGCAGTACTTC CSASFSSYEQYF
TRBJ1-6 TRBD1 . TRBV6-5 TGTGCCAGCAGTTACGCCGGGACAGGGGGTTCACCCCTCCACTTT CASSYAGTGGSPLHF
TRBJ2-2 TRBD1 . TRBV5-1 TGCGCCAGCAGCTTGTCAGGGGGACACACCGGGGAGCTGTTTTTT CASSLSGGHTGELFF
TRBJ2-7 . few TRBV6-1 TGTGCCAGCAGCCGCGACCCTTTATGGCAGTACTTC CASSRDPLWQYF
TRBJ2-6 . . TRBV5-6 TGTGCCAGCAGCTCCCCCAACGCCCCCGGCGCTGGGGCCAACGTCCTGACTTTC CASSSPNAPGAGANVLTF
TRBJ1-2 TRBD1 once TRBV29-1 TGCAGCGTACTAGCCGCCGACAGGGGGTATGGCTACACCTTC CSVLAADRGYGYTF
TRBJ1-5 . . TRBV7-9 TGTGCCAGCAGCCCCATGGGTTCGGGACCCCAGCATTTT CASSPMGSGPQHF
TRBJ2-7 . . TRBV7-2 TGTGCCAGCAGCTTAGGTTGGAGCACCTACGAGCAGTACTTC CASSLGWSTYEQYF
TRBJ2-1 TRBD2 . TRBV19 TGTGCCAGTAGCGGGGGGGCCGGGAATGAGCAGTTCTTC CASSGGAGNEQFF
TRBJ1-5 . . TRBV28 TGTGCCAGCAGTTTGGCCTTCGGGGATCAGCCCCAGCATTTT CASSLAFGDQPQHF